This T cell receptor (beta chain) is from a study of spatial heterogeneity in lung cancer. The germline CDR1 and CDR2 sequences are DFQATT and SNEGSKA (reference sequence). This CDR3 spans 13 amino acids. TCRdb called the 5' RACE reads again in MiXCR, with one record for every CDR3 protein. The sample has tens of thousands of distinct CDR3 sequences; about 14% are singletons. The sample's time point: sample taken at primary tumor resection. In each case, whole RNA from tumor, nontumor lung or frozen PBMC was sequenced unsorted. A remark on this clonotype: A junction boundary mismatches the germline segment, possibly from a read error.

The receptor was isolated from a male donor with early-stage non-small cell lung cancer. This chain uses TRBV20-1 with TRBJ1-2; D possibly corresponds to TRBD1 (6 bases). The sequenced sample was PBMCs, obtained at surgery. The CDR3 reads CCAQLQGTYGYTF. As DNA, the CDR3 is TGCTGTGCCCAACTTCAGGGGACCTATGGCTACACCTTC.